Listed here is a single T cell receptor (beta chain). This entry belongs to a study of T cell changes during pregnancy in multiple sclerosis. Assay: immunoSEQ multiplex PCR; the TCRdb copy retains only in-frame clones and omits some. This table has tens of thousands of clones, about 90% appearing once. With 0 bases removed from V and 0 bases from J, the gap between germline ends came to 12 bases. Germline CDR1 and CDR2: SEHNR and FQNEAQ (reference sequence). The CDR3 extends over 16 amino acids. This chain uses TRBV7-9 with TRBJ2-7; D possibly corresponds to TRBD2 (5 bases). The TCR comes from a female donor in good health, enrolled as a control in a pregnancy study. The sequencing used peripheral blood, collected in the second trimester of pregnancy. The CDR3 spells CASSLAEAGSSYEQYF. The DNA for the CDR3 is TGTGCCAGCAGCTTAGCAGAGGCTGGGAGCTCCTACGAGCAGTACTTC.